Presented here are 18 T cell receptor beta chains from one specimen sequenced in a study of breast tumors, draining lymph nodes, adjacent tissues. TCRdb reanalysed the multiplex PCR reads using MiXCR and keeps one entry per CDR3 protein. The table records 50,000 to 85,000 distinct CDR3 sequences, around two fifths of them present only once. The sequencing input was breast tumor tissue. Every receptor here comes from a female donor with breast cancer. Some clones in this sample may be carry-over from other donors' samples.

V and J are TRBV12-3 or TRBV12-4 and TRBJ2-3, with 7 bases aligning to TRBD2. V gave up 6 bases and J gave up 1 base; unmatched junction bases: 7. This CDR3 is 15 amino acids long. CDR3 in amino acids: CASSASGLRTDTQYF. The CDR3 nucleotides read TGTGCCAGCAGCGCCTCGGGACTACGCACAGATACGCAGTATTTT.

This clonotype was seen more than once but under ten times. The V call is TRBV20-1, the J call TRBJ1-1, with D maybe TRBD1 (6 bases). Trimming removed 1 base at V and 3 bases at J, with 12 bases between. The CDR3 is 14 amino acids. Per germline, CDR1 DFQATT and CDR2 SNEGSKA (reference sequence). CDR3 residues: CSARAPAGDTEAFF. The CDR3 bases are TGCAGTGCTAGAGCTCCGGCAGGGGACACTGAAGCTTTCTTT.

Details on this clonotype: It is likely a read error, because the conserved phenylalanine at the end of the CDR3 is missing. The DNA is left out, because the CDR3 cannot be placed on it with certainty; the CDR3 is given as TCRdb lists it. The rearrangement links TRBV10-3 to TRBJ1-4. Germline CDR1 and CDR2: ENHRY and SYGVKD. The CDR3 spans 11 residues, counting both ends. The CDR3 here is CAISRGIAGDE.

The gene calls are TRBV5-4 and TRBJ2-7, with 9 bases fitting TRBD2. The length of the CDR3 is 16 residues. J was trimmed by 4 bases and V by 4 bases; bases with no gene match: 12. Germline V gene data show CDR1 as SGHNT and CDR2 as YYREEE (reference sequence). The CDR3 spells CASSQESGLARYEQYF. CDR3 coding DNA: TGTGCCAGCAGCCAGGAATCTGGACTAGCGCGGTACGAGCAGTACTTC. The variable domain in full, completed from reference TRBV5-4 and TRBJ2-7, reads ETGVTQSPTHLIKTRGQQVTLRCSSQSGHNTVSWYQQALGQGPQFIFQYYREEENGRGNFPPRFSGLQFPNYSSELNVNALELDDSALYLCASSQESGLARYEQYFGPGTRLTVT.

DNA of the CDR3: TGTGCCAGCAGTGAAGTCGGGACAGGGGTTTTCTCACCCCTCCACTTT. It codes for CASSEVGTGVFSPLHF. V is TRBV2 and J is TRBJ1-6, with 10 bases matching TRBD1. Trimming took 1 base from V and 10 from J; bases not matched to a gene: 7. From germline, CDR1 is SNHLY and CDR2 FYNNEI. This CDR3 has 16 amino acids.

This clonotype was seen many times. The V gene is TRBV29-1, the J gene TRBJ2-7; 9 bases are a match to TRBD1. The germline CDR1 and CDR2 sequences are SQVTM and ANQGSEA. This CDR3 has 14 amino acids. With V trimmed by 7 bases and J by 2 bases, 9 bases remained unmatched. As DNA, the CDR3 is TGCAGCGCGACCGGGACAGGGTTGACCTACGAGCAGTACTTC. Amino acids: CSATGTGLTYEQYF.

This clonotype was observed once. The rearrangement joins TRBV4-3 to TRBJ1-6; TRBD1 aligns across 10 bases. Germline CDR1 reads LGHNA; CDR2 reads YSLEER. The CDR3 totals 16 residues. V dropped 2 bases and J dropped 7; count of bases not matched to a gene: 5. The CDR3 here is CASSQKGQGPNSPLHF. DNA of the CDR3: TGCGCCAGCAGCCAAAAGGGACAGGGGCCCAATTCACCCCTCCACTTT.

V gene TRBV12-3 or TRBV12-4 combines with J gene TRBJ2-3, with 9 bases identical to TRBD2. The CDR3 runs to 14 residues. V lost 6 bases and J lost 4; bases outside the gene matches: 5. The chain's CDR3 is CASSSSGRSDTQYF. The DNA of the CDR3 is TGTGCCAGCAGCTCAAGCGGGAGGTCAGATACGCAGTATTTT.

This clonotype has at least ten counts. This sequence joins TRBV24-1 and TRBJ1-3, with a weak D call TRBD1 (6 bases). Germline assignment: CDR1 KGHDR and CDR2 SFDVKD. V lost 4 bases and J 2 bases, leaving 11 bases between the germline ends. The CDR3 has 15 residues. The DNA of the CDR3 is TGTGCCACCAGTGAGGACAGTCTCCCTGGAAACACCATATATTTT. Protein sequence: CATSEDSLPGNTIYF.

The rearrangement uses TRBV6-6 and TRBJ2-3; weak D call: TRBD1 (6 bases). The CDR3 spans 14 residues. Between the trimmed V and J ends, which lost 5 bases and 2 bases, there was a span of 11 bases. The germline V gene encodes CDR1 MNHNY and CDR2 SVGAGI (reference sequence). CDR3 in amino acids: CASSAGAATDTQYF. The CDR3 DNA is TGTGCCAGCAGTGCAGGGGCCGCCACAGATACGCAGTATTTT.

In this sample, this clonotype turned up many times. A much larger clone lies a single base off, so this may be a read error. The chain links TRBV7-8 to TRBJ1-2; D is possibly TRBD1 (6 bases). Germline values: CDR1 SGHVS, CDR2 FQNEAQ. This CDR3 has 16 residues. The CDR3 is CASSLGRGGPNYGHTF. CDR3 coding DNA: TGTGCCAGCAGCTTAGGGAGGGGGGGACCTAACTATGGCCACACCTTC.

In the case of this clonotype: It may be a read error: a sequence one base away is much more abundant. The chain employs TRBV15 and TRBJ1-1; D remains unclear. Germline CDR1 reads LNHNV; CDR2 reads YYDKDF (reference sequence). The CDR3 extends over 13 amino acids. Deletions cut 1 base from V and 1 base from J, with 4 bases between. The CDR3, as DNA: TGTGCCACCAGCAGAGGACCGAACACTGAAGCTTTCTTT. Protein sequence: CATSRGPNTEAFF.

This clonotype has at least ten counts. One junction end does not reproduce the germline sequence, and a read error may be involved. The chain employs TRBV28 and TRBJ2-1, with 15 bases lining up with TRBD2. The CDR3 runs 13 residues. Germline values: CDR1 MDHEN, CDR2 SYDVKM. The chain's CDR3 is CASTPGLAGGEVF. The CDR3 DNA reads TGTGCCAGCACACCCGGACTAGCGGGAGGGGAGGTCTTC.

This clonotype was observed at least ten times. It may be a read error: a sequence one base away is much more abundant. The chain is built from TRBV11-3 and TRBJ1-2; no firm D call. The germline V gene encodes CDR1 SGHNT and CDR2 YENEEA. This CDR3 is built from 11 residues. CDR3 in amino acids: CASSSDSGSTF. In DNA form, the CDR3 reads TGTGCCAGCAGCTCGGACTCCGGCTCCACCTTC.

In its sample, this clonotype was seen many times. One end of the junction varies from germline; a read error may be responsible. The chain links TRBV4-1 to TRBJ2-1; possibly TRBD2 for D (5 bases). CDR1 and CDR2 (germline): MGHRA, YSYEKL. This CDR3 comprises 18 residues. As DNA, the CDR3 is TGCGCCAGCAACCAAGATCCGGGGTTTAGCAGAGGGAACAATGAGCAGTTCTTC. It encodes CASNQDPGFSRGNNEQFF.

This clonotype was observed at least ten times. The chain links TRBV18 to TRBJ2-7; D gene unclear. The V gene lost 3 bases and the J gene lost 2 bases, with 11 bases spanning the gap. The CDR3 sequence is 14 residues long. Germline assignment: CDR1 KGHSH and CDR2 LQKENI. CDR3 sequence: CASSPRPWAYEQYF. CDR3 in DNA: TGTGCCAGCTCACCTCGACCATGGGCCTACGAGCAGTACTTC.

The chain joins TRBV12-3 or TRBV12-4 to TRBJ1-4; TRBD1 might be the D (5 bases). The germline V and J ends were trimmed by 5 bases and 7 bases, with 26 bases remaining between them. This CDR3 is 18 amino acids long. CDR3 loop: CASSTGLAYEQGGEKLFF. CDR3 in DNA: TGTGCCAGCAGTACGGGACTAGCTTACGAGCAGGGTGGTGAAAAACTGTTTTTT.

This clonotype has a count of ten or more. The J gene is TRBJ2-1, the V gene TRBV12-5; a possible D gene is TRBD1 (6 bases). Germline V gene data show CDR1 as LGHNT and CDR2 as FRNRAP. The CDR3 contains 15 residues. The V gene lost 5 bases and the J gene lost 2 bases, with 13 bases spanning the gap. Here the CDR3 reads CASGTGTNAYNEQFF. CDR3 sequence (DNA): TGTGCTAGTGGTACCGGGACAAACGCCTACAATGAGCAGTTCTTC.